These 16 T cell receptor beta chains were all obtained from the same sample, sequenced in a study of blood T cells in healthy people across ages (dated by TCRdb to the mid-2010s). The library was produced with 5' RACE. Instrument on record: Illumina HiSeq 2500. A second roughly 6 to 11 cycle PCR used a sample-barcoded 5' primer and a J-beta primer mix. Clones were called with MiXCR by TCRdb after fastp trimmed the public reads at Q25, and only in-frame beta chains were retained. Rows merge per CDR3 protein into single entries with the most common DNA and genes. The sample profile shows 550,000 to 650,000 distinct CDR3 sequences; about 25% of them were found once. Of the sample, roughly 3.5% is held by the ten largest clones. The same data also went into a second study, on T cells of mothers and their children.

The specimen sequenced was blood. Receptors originate from a boy aged 2-9 years in good health.

This chain uses TRBV7-2 with TRBJ2-7; 7 bases are a match to TRBD2. Germline assignment: CDR1 SGHTA and CDR2 FQGNSA. The CDR3 contains 16 residues. V was clipped by 1 base and J by 3 bases; unmatched bases: 9. CDR3 sequence (DNA): TGTGCCAGCAGCTTAGACGGGAGGTCTAGAAACTACGAGCAGTACTTC. Translation gives CASSLDGRSRNYEQYF.

The sample holds many counts of this clonotype. The chain links TRBV27 to TRBJ2-7; perhaps TRBD1 as D (5 bases). The CDR3 sequence is 13 residues long. Germline-derived CDR1 and CDR2 are MNHEY and SMNVEV (reference sequence). V was trimmed by 2 bases and J by 0 bases, leaving 5 bases between them. The CDR3 loop reads CASSLQGSYEQYF. CDR3 nucleotide sequence: TGTGCCAGCAGTTTACAGGGCTCCTACGAGCAGTACTTC.

This clonotype was picked up a small number of times. The chain carries TRBV24-1 and TRBJ1-1, with unresolved D. Germline values: CDR1 KGHDR, CDR2 SFDVKD. This CDR3 has 15 residues. V lost 7 bases and J lost 0, with 14 bases in between. CDR3 nucleotides: TGTGCCACCAGGGCCCGGGGAGTCATGAACACTGAAGCTTTCTTT. Translated: CATRARGVMNTEAFF.

The chain has TRBV29-1 and TRBJ1-1; 10 nucleotides match TRBD1. The CDR3 has 16 amino acids. Germline-derived CDR1 and CDR2 are SQVTM and ANQGSEA. Losses at the gene ends were 2 bases for V and 1 base for J; bases not matched to a gene: 7. The CDR3 sequence: CSVESDRGLGNTEAFF. CDR3 sequence (DNA): TGCAGCGTTGAAAGTGACAGGGGGCTGGGGAACACTGAAGCTTTCTTT.

This rearrangement joins TRBV10-2 to TRBJ2-5; D remains unclear. Germline CDR1 and CDR2: WSHSY and SAAADI. This CDR3 has 15 residues. Trimming pared 3 bases from V and 5 bases from J, leaving 16 bases between. This chain's CDR3 is CASSEPPNKRETQYF. CDR3 sequence (DNA): TGCGCCAGCAGTGAACCCCCTAACAAACGGGAGACCCAGTACTTC.

This clonotype came up a few times. J is TRBJ2-7 and V is TRBV20-1; no definite D call. Trimming shortened V by 6 bases and J by 1 base, and 22 bases separated the two germline ends. Germline CDR1 DFQATT, CDR2 SNEGSKA (reference sequence). The CDR3 runs to 16 residues. CDR3 nucleotides: TGCAGTGCCCGTCGATCAGTGGGCCTGACGTCCTACGAGCAGTACTTC. Amino acids: CSARRSVGLTSYEQYF.

This chain joins TRBV29-1 and TRBJ1-2; D unresolved. CDR1 and CDR2 (germline): SQVTM, ANQGSEA. Trimming pared 7 bases from V and 4 bases from J, leaving 16 bases between. The CDR3 sequence is 13 residues long. This CDR3 is CSAHRTESYGYTF. CDR3 nucleotides: TGCAGCGCTCACCGCACGGAGTCCTATGGCTACACCTTC.

The chain has TRBV5-1 and TRBJ1-4; a weak D match, TRBD1 (5 bases). The CDR3 loop spans 15 amino acids. V shed 4 bases and J shed 6 bases, with 16 bases lying between them. CDR1 and CDR2 from the germline V gene are SGHRS and YFSETQ. CDR3 in amino acids: CASSPLGGLDEKLFF. The DNA for the CDR3 is TGCGCCAGCAGCCCGCTCGGGGGTCTGGATGAAAAACTGTTTTTT. The variable domain in full, with the rest retrieved from reference TRBV5-1 and TRBJ1-4, is KAGVTQTPRYLIKTRGQQVTLSCSPISGHRSVSWYQQTPGQGLQFLFEYFSETQRNKGNFPGRFSGRQFSNSRSEMNVSTLELGDSALYLCASSPLGGLDEKLFFGSGTQLSVL.

The rearrangement links TRBV20-1 to TRBJ2-3; 11 bases are shared with TRBD2. In germline, CDR1 is DFQATT, CDR2 SNEGSKA (reference sequence). CDR3 length: 12 residues. The CDR3 spells CATSGSFDTQYF. In DNA form, the CDR3 reads TGCGCTACTAGCGGGAGTTTTGATACGCAGTATTTT.

This sequence joins TRBV3-1 and TRBJ2-1; D uncertain. Germline values: CDR1 LGHDT, CDR2 YNNKEL (reference sequence). The CDR3 consists of 14 residues. V lost 6 bases, J lost 0 bases, and 9 bases lay in between. CDR3 nucleotide sequence: TGTGCCAGCAGTGGTTGGAGCTCCTACAATGAGCAGTTCTTC. Protein: CASSGWSSYNEQFF.

Ten or more counts support this clonotype. This chain uses TRBV3-1 with TRBJ2-4; D gene unclear. Germline CDR1 reads LGHDT; CDR2 reads YNNKEL (reference sequence). The V gene lost 0 bases and the J gene lost 8 bases, with 11 bases spanning the gap. CDR3 size: 14 residues. CDR3 in DNA: TGTGCCAGCAGCCAAGATCCGAGTGAGGACATTCAGTACTTC. Protein: CASSQDPSEDIQYF.

This clonotype was counted only a few times. The chain's CDR3 is CSAPRDIGANVLTF. CDR3 coding DNA: TGCAGTGCTCCCCGGGACATTGGGGCCAACGTCCTGACTTTC. The V call is TRBV20-1, the J call TRBJ2-6; D perhaps matches TRBD1 (6 bases). Per the germline V gene, CDR1 is DFQATT and CDR2 is SNEGSKA (reference sequence). V gave up 5 bases and J gave up 3 bases, with 11 bases separating them. The CDR3 is 14 amino acids.

The chain combines TRBV29-1 with TRBJ2-5; D unclear. Germline-derived CDR1 and CDR2 are SQVTM and ANQGSEA. Trimming pared 4 bases from V and 5 bases from J, leaving 17 bases between. The CDR3 is made up of 14 amino acids. CDR3 residues: CSVAGNPRPETQYF. DNA of the CDR3: TGCAGCGTTGCTGGCAACCCTAGGCCGGAGACCCAGTACTTC.

This clonotype was seen at least ten times. Compared with germline, one end of the junction differs, possibly owing to a read error. The chain joins TRBV4-3 to TRBJ2-7; D gene uncertain. Germline lookup yields CDR1 LGHNA and CDR2 YSLEER. The length of the CDR3 is 14 residues. The CDR3, as DNA: TGTGCCAGCAGCCAAGACCTGGGGTCCTACGAGCAGTACTTC. Translated, it gives CASSQDLGSYEQYF.

This clonotype has only a few counts. The chain joins TRBV6-1 to TRBJ2-2; perhaps TRBD2 as D (6 bases). V was clipped by 1 base and J by 7 bases, with 19 bases between them. CDR1 is MNHNS, CDR2 SASEGT, per germline. CDR3 length equals 17 residues. Here the CDR3 reads CASSEGSLAGRSGELFF. CDR3 nucleotide sequence: TGTGCCAGCAGTGAAGGTTCGCTGGCGGGACGGAGCGGGGAGCTGTTTTTT.

This rearrangement joins TRBV10-3 to TRBJ2-6; 12 bases are shared with TRBD1. Germline CDR1 reads ENHRY; CDR2 reads SYGVKD. The V segment lost 3 bases and the J segment 4 bases; nucleotides outside the gene matches: 7. There are 18 residues in the CDR3. The CDR3 reads CAISDIGTGGRGANVLTF. Written as DNA, the CDR3 is TGTGCCATCAGTGATATCGGGACAGGGGGCAGGGGGGCCAACGTCCTGACTTTC.